This T cell receptor beta chain was captured by sequencing in a study of T cells in Graves' hyperthyroidism and ophthalmopathy. This clonotype showed up just a few times. Its antigen is unidentified. Patients having uncontrolled infection, another autoimmune disease, pregnancy or lactation were not included. Regarding the study as a whole: A 13 V-J signature model discriminated ophthalmopathy versus stable hyperthyroidism. Blood also carried most thyroid clonotypes expanded above 0.001. Ophthalmopathy, which appeared later, was predicted by the model a median 6.5 months before onset.

The CDR3 sequence is 14 residues long. Trimming left V 7 bases short and J 0 bases short, with 13 bases between. The germline gives CDR1 SGHRS, CDR2 YFSETQ. There were TCR beta CDR3 regions amplified from RNA transcripts. An initial round of RT-PCR targeting the TCR CDR3 relied on the HTBI primer set. Using its own MiXCR run on the multiplex PCR reads, TCRdb lists one record per CDR3 protein. The sample has 450,000 to 700,000 distinct CDR3 sequences; more than 45% are singletons. The sequence was obtained from an adult woman with Graves' disease, either hyperthyroidism or ophthalmopathy (not recorded which). The rearrangement links TRBV5-1 to TRBJ1-1, with a tentative D call TRBD1 (6 bases). The sequenced material came from peripheral blood or thyroid tissue (not recorded which). The CDR3 region has the DNA TGCGCCAGCGACCCGACAGGACTGAACACTGAAGCTTTCTTT. Its translation is CASDPTGLNTEAFF. The full variable domain, in which reference TRBV5-1 and TRBJ1-1 provide the parts outside the CDR3, is KAGVTQTPRYLIKTRGQQVTLSCSPISGHRSVSWYQQTPGQGLQFLFEYFSETQRNKGNFPGRFSGRQFSNSRSEMNVSTLELGDSALYLCASDPTGLNTEAFFGQGTRLTVV.